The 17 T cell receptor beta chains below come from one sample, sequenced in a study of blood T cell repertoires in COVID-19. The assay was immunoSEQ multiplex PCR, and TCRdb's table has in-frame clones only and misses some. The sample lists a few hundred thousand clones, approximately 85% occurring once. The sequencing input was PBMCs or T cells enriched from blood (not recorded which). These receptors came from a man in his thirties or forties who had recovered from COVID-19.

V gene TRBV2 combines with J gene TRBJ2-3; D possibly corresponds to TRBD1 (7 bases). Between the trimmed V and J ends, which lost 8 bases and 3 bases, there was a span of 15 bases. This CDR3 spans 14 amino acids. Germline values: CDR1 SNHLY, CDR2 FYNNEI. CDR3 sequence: CASGGDRGTDTQYF. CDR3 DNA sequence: TGTGCCAGCGGCGGGGACAGAGGGACAGATACGCAGTATTTT.

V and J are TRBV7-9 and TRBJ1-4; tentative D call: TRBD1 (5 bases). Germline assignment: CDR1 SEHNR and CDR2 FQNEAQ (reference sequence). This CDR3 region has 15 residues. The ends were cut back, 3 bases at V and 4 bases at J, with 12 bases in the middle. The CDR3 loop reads CASSFGGAGNEKLFF. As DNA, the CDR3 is TGTGCCAGCAGCTTCGGAGGGGCCGGTAATGAAAAACTGTTTTTT.

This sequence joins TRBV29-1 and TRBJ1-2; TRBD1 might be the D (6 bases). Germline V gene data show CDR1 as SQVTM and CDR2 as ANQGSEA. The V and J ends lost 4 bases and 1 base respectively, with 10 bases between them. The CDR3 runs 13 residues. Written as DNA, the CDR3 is TGCAGCGTTGGGCCAGGGGATAACTATGGCTACACCTTC. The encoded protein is CSVGPGDNYGYTF.

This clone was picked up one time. CDR3 loop: CASSQDRLNSPLHF. The DNA for the CDR3 is TGCGCCAGCAGCCAAGACAGGCTAAATTCACCCCTCCACTTT. This chain links TRBV4-1 with TRBJ1-6; D gene unclear. The CDR3 totals 14 residues. Per germline, CDR1 MGHRA and CDR2 YSYEKL. Trimming took 0 bases from V and 7 from J, leaving 7 bases between them.

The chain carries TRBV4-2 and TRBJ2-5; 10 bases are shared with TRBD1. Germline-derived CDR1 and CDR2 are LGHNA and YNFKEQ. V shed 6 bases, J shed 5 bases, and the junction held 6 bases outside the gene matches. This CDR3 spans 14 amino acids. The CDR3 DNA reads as TGTGCCAGCAGTGCGGGACAGGGGTATGAGACCCAGTACTTC. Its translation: CASSAGQGYETQYF.

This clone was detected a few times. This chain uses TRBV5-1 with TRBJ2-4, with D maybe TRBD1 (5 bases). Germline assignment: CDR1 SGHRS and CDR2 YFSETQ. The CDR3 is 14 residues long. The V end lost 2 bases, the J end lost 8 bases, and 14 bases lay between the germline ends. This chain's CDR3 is CASSFDSGADIQYF. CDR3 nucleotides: TGCGCCAGCAGCTTTGACAGTGGGGCGGACATTCAGTACTTC.

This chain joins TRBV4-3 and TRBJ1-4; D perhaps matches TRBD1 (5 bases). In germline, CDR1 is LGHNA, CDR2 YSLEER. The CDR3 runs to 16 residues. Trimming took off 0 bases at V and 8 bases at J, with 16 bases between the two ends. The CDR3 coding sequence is TGCGCCAGCAGCCAAGATTCTGGGCAGGGAAGGGAAAAACTGTTTTTT. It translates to CASSQDSGQGREKLFF.

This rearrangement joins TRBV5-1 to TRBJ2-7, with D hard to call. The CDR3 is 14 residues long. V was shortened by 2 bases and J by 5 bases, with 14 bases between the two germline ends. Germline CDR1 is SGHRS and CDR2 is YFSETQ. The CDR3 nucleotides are TGCGCCAGCAGCTTCGAGCTCTCCGCGGACGAGCAGTACTTC. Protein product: CASSFELSADEQYF.

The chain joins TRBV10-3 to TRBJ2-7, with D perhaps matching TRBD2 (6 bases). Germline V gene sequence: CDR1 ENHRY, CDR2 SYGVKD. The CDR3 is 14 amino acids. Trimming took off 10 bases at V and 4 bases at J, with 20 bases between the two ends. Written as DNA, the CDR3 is TGTGCCACCGGTTGGGGCACGGAGGGATACGAGCAGTACTTC. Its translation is CATGWGTEGYEQYF.

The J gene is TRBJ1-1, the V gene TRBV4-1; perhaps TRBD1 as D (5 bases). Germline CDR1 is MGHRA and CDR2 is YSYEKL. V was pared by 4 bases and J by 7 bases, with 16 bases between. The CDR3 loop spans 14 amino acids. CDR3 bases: TGCGCCAGCAGCCTGAAACAGGCGCCTGATGAAGCTTTCTTT. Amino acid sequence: CASSLKQAPDEAFF.

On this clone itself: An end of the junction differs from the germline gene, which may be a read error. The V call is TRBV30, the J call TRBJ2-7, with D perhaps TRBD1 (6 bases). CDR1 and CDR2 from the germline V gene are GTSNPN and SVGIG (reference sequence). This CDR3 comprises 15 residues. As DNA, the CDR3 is TGTGCCTGGAGTTTATCGGACAGCCCGGGCTACGGGCAGTACTTC. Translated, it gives CAWSLSDSPGYGQYF.

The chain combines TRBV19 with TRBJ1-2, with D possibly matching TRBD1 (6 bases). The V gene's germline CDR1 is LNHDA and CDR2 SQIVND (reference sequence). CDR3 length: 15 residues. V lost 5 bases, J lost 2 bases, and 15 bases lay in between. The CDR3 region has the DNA TGTGCCAGTAGTTCAAACAGGGTTTCCAACTATGGCTACACCTTC. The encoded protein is CASSSNRVSNYGYTF.

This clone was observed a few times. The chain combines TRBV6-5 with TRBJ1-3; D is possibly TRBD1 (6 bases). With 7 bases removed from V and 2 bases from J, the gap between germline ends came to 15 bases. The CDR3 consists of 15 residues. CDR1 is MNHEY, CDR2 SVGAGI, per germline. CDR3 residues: CASNPQGFTGNTIYF. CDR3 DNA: TGTGCCAGCAATCCTCAGGGGTTTACTGGAAACACCATATATTTT.

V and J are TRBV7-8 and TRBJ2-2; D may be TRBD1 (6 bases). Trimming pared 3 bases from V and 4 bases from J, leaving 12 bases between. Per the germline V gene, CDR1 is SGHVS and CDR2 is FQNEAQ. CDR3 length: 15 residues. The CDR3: CASSLFRGTTGELFF. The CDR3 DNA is TGTGCCAGCAGCTTGTTTAGGGGGACCACCGGGGAGCTGTTTTTT.

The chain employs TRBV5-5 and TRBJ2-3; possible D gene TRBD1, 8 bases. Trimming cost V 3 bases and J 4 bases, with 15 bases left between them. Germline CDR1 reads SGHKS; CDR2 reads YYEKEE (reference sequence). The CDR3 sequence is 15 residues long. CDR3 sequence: CASSYDRGGADTQYF. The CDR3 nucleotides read TGTGCCAGCAGCTATGACAGGGGAGGGGCAGATACGCAGTATTTT.

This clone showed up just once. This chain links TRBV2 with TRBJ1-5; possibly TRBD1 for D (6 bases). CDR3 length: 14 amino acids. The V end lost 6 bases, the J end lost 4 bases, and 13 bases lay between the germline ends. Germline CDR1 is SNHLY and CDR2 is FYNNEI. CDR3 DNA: TGTGCCAGCAGATCCTTCGACAGGAATCAGCCCCAGCATTTT. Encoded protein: CASRSFDRNQPQHF.

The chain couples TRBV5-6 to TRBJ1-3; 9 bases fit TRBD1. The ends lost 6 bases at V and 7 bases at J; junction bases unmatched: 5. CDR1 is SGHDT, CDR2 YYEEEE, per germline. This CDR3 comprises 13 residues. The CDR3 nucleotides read TGTGCCAGCACCCGGGACAGGGTTAACACCATATATTTT. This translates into CASTRDRVNTIYF.